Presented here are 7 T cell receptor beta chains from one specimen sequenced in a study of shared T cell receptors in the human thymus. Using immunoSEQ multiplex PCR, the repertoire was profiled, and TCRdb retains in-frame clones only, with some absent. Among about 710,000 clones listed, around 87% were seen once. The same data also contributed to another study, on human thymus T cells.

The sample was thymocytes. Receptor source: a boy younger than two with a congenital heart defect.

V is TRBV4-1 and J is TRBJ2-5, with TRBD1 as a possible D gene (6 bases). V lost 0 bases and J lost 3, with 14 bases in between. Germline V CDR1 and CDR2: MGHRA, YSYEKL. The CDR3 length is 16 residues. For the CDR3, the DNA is TGCGCCAGCAGCCAAGAAGGGACGGACAGCGAAGAGACCCAGTACTTC. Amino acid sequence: CASSQEGTDSEETQYF.

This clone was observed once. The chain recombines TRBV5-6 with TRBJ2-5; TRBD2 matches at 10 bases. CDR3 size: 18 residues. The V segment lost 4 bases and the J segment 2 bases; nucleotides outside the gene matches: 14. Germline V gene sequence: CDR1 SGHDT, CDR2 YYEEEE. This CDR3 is CASSAGLAEGSGQETQYF. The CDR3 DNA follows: TGTGCCAGCAGCGCAGGACTAGCGGAGGGGAGCGGACAAGAGACCCAGTACTTC.

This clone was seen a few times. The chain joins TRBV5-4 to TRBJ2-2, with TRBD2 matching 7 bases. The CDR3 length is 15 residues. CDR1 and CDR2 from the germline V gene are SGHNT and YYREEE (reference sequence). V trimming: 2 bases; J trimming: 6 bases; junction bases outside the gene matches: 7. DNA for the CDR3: TGTGCCAGCAGCTTTGGGAGGGTAGCCCCCGGGGAGCTGTTTTTT. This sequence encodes CASSFGRVAPGELFF.

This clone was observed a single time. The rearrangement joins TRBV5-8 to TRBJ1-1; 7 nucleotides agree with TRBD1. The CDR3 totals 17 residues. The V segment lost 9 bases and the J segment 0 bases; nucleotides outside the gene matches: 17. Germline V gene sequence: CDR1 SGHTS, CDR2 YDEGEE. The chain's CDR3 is CAIPSGTDLLVNTEAFF. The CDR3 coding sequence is TGTGCCATACCTTCCGGGACAGATTTATTGGTGAACACTGAAGCTTTCTTT. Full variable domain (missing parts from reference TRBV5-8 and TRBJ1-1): EAGVTQSPTHLIKTRGQQATLRCSPISGHTSVYWYQQALGLGLQFLLWYDEGEERNRGNFPPRFSGRQFPNYSSELNVNALELEDSALYLCAIPSGTDLLVNTEAFFGQGTRLTVV.

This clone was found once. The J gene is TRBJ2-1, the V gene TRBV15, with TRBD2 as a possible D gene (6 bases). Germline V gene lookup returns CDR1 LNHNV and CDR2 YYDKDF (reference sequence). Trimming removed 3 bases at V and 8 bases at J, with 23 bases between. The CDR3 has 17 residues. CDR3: CATSSPSPGGAGDEQFF. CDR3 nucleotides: TGTGCCACCAGCAGCCCTTCCCCTGGCGGGGCGGGCGATGAGCAGTTCTTC.

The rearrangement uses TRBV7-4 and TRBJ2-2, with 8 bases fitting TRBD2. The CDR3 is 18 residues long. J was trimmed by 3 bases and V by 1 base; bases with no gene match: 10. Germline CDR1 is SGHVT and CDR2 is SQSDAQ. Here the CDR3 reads CASSLVCSGLVDTGELFF. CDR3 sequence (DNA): TGTGCCAGCAGCTTAGTATGCTCGGGACTAGTAGACACCGGGGAGCTGTTTTTT.

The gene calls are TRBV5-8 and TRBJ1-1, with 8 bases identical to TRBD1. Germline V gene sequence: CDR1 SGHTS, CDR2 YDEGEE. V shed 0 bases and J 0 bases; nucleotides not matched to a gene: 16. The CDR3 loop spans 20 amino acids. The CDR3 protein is CASSLVDRQGPLSMNTEAFF. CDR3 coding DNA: TGTGCCAGCAGCTTGGTTGACAGACAGGGGCCCCTCTCAATGAACACTGAAGCTTTCTTT.